What follows are 15 T cell receptor beta chains derived from one specimen sequenced in a study of T-cell reconstitution after alpha-beta-depleted transplantation in children. This sample's TCRbeta library carried unique molecular identifier barcodes. TCRdb reprocessed the PCR reads via MiXCR and lists one record per CDR3 protein. The data contain 500,000 to 600,000 distinct CDR3 sequences, around 18% of them singletons. The source material was PBMCs from the stem cell graft donor, sampled from the stem cell graft. All receptors derive from a human donor who donated a stem cell graft to a child with acute lymphoblastic leukemia.

The table lists this clonotype with a few counts. The chain is built from TRBV2 and TRBJ1-5; 8 bases agree with TRBD1. The germline V gene has CDR1 SNHLY and CDR2 FYNNEI. V gave up 7 bases and J gave up 6 bases; unmatched junction bases: 5. CDR3 length equals 13 residues. Here the CDR3 reads CASTDRAVQPQHF. The CDR3 nucleotides read TGTGCCAGCACGGACAGGGCGGTTCAGCCCCAGCATTTT.

The chain employs TRBV11-2 and TRBJ2-7; TRBD2 might be the D (5 bases). This CDR3 region has 16 residues. Germline CDR1 reads SGHAT; CDR2 reads FQNNGV. Trimming took off 8 bases at V and 3 bases at J, with 23 bases between the two ends. The CDR3, as DNA: TGTGCCAGCCTCCGGGGAAAAGGAGAGGGTAGCTACGAGCAGTACTTC. This codes for CASLRGKGEGSYEQYF.

This chain's CDR3 is CASSPGQGAEIEQFF. The CDR3 nucleotides read TGTGCCAGCAGCCCGGGACAGGGGGCCGAGATTGAGCAGTTCTTC. The rearrangement links TRBV7-7 to TRBJ2-1; 12 bases match TRBD1. V gave up 5 bases and J gave up 9 bases; unmatched junction bases: 8. The germline V gene has CDR1 SSHAT and CDR2 FNYEAQ (reference sequence). The CDR3 spans 15 residues.

This chain uses TRBV3-1 with TRBJ2-5; D remains unclear. The germline V gene encodes CDR1 LGHDT and CDR2 YNNKEL (reference sequence). CDR3 length: 13 residues. V gave up 7 bases and J gave up 3 bases, with 12 bases separating them. The CDR3, as DNA: TGTGCCAGCACCCTTGAACCCGAAGAGACCCAGTACTTC. It is translated as CASTLEPEETQYF.

This clonotype was seen more than once but under ten times. This chain joins TRBV29-1 and TRBJ2-7, with 8 nucleotides matching TRBD1. Per the germline V gene, CDR1 is SQVTM and CDR2 is ANQGSEA. V was clipped by 7 bases and J by 5 bases; unmatched bases: 10. The CDR3 runs to 13 residues. The CDR3 spells CSAGDRGVHEQYF. CDR3 bases: TGCAGCGCTGGAGACAGGGGAGTACACGAGCAGTACTTC.

The sample holds a few counts of this clonotype. The rearrangement links TRBV29-1 to TRBJ1-1; 9 bases are a match to TRBD1. The germline CDR1 and CDR2 sequences are SQVTM and ANQGSEA. This CDR3 has 18 amino acids. V shed 7 bases, J shed 4 bases, and the junction held 22 bases outside the gene matches. The CDR3 spells CSASGERTGVLRLTEAFF. CDR3 in DNA: TGCAGCGCCTCCGGAGAAAGGACAGGGGTTTTAAGGCTCACTGAAGCTTTCTTT.

In this sample, this clonotype turned up a few times. The V call is TRBV29-1, the J call TRBJ2-1; TRBD2 might be the D (5 bases). The germline V and J ends were trimmed by 7 bases and 4 bases, with 17 bases remaining between them. This CDR3 is 14 amino acids long. Looked up from germline, CDR1 is SQVTM and CDR2 is ANQGSEA. Here the CDR3 reads CSGESNGRYNEQFF. The CDR3, as DNA: TGCAGCGGGGAGTCCAATGGACGGTACAATGAGCAGTTCTTC.

This chain links TRBV20-1 with TRBJ2-1; TRBD2 agrees at 8 bases. V lost 2 bases, J lost 7 bases, and 13 bases stayed unmatched. Per germline, CDR1 DFQATT and CDR2 SNEGSKA (reference sequence). The CDR3 totals 16 residues. CDR3 residues: CSARLSGRGPRNEQFF. CDR3 sequence (DNA): TGCAGTGCTAGACTGAGCGGGAGAGGGCCTCGGAATGAGCAGTTCTTC.

V gene TRBV9 combines with J gene TRBJ1-2; D possibly corresponds to TRBD1 (5 bases). CDR3 length: 17 residues. Trimming stripped 4 bases from V and 5 bases from J, with 24 bases between. The V gene's germline CDR1 is SGDLS and CDR2 YYNGEE. The CDR3 DNA reads TGTGCCAGCAGCCCCTGGGATCAGGGCGCCGTTCATTATGGCTACACCTTC. Encoded protein: CASSPWDQGAVHYGYTF. The full variable domain, its missing parts supplied by reference TRBV9 and TRBJ1-2, is DSGVTQTPKHLITATGQRVTLRCSPRSGDLSVYWYQQSLDQGLQFLIQYYNGEERAKGNILERFSAQQFPDLHSELNLSSLELGDSALYFCASSPWDQGAVHYGYTFGSGTRLTVV.

This chain links TRBV7-9 with TRBJ1-6; a possible D gene is TRBD1 (5 bases). CDR3 length: 16 amino acids. Germline V gene lookup returns CDR1 SEHNR and CDR2 FQNEAQ (reference sequence). Deletions cut 6 bases from V and 9 bases from J, with 21 bases between. The CDR3 sequence is CASSYVGGTMGSPLHF. CDR3 sequence (DNA): TGTGCCAGCAGTTATGTTGGCGGGACGATGGGTTCACCCCTCCACTTT.

The rearrangement joins TRBV9 to TRBJ1-2, with D perhaps matching TRBD1 (5 bases). This CDR3 has 15 residues. V was pared by 3 bases and J by 6 bases, with 18 bases between. Germline CDR1 is SGDLS and CDR2 is YYNGEE. CDR3 amino acids: CASSALGGTKDGYTF. The CDR3 coding sequence is TGTGCCAGCAGCGCCCTCGGTGGGACGAAGGATGGCTACACCTTC.

The chain carries TRBV5-1 and TRBJ2-2, with TRBD2 identical over 15 bases. The CDR3 sequence is 24 residues long. Germline V gene lookup returns CDR1 SGHRS and CDR2 YFSETQ. Trimming removed 2 bases from V and 3 bases from J; junction bases left unmatched: 23. The CDR3: CASSFPANAILGTSGRSDTGELFF. Written as DNA, the CDR3 is TGCGCCAGCAGCTTCCCAGCAAACGCTATCCTCGGGACTAGCGGGAGGTCTGACACCGGGGAGCTGTTTTTT.

This rearrangement joins TRBV12-3 or TRBV12-4 to TRBJ2-6; D is unclear. The CDR3 consists of 15 residues. V lost 3 bases and J lost 3, with 9 bases in between. CDR3 DNA: TGTGCCAGCAGTTTTAAAAGGGTTGGGGCCAACGTCCTGACTTTC. Its protein is CASSFKRVGANVLTF.

This clonotype has a handful of counts. The J gene is TRBJ1-1, the V gene TRBV9; unclear D gene. The CDR3 runs 12 residues. Trimming took 3 bases from V and 7 from J, leaving 10 bases between them. Germline values: CDR1 SGDLS, CDR2 YYNGEE. The CDR3 DNA is TGTGCCAGCAGCGGAGGGCGAGATGAAGCTTTCTTT. This codes for CASSGGRDEAFF.

This clonotype was observed a handful of times. V and J are TRBV20-1 and TRBJ2-1, with 10 bases fitting TRBD2. Trimming cost V 6 bases and J 3 bases; bases outside gene matches: 8. The V gene's germline CDR1 is DFQATT and CDR2 SNEGSKA (reference sequence). The CDR3 is 15 residues long. The CDR3 region has the DNA TGCAGTGCCCCCTGGGGACTAGCGAGCTACAATGAGCAGTTCTTC. It encodes CSAPWGLASYNEQFF.